What follows are 25 T cell receptor beta chains derived from one specimen sequenced in a study of blood T cell repertoires in COVID-19. Using immunoSEQ multiplex PCR, the repertoire was profiled, and TCRdb retains in-frame clones only, with some absent. The sample has approximately 260,000 clones, around 91% seen once. The sample consisted of peripheral blood. Receptor source: a woman aged 55-69 years with COVID-19, enrolled during active disease.

The chain has TRBV19 and TRBJ1-1, with D uncertain. CDR1 is LNHDA, CDR2 SQIVND, per germline (reference sequence). The CDR3 consists of 14 residues. The V and J ends lost 1 base and 6 bases respectively, with 12 bases between them. The CDR3 DNA follows: TGTGCCAGTAGTATAGGGACTTTCCAGGCTGAAGCTTTCTTT. Protein: CASSIGTFQAEAFF.

The chain joins TRBV6-5 to TRBJ2-2; D is undetermined. Trimming pared 8 bases from V and 2 bases from J, leaving 9 bases between. Looked up from germline, CDR1 is MNHEY and CDR2 is SVGAGI. This CDR3 comprises 13 residues. CDR3 sequence (DNA): TGTGCCAGCGTGGCGGATAACACCGGGGAGCTGTTTTTT. This sequence encodes CASVADNTGELFF.

The rearrangement uses TRBV13 and TRBJ1-1; D might be TRBD1 (5 bases). The germline V and J ends were trimmed by 5 bases and 1 base, with 11 bases remaining between them. The CDR3 consists of 14 residues. Germline CDR1 PRHDT, CDR2 FYEKMQ (reference sequence). This CDR3 reads CASSRVGGNTEAFF. DNA of the CDR3: TGTGCCAGCAGCAGAGTGGGGGGGAACACTGAAGCTTTCTTT.

This sequence joins TRBV29-1 and TRBJ1-1; TRBD1 matches 9 bases. This CDR3 has 11 amino acids. After removal of 7 bases from V and 12 bases from J, the junction contained 9 bases not matched to a gene. Germline V gene lookup returns CDR1 SQVTM and CDR2 ANQGSEA. This chain's CDR3 is CSGGQGELTFF. The CDR3 nucleotides read TGCAGCGGGGGACAGGGAGAGTTGACTTTCTTT.

V gene TRBV5-4 combines with J gene TRBJ1-1, with D perhaps TRBD1 (5 bases). V lost 0 bases and J 2 bases, leaving 14 bases between the germline ends. Germline loops: CDR1 SGHNT, CDR2 YYREEE (reference sequence). This CDR3 is built from 16 residues. In nucleotides, the CDR3 is TGTGCCAGCAGCTTGGCCTTCGGGGGTATAAACACTGAAGCTTTCTTT. Its translation is CASSLAFGGINTEAFF.

The chain links TRBV27 to TRBJ1-2, with a possible D match to TRBD1 (6 bases). V was pared by 3 bases and J by 2 bases, with 7 bases between. CDR3 size: 13 residues. Per germline, CDR1 MNHEY and CDR2 SMNVEV (reference sequence). The CDR3 region is CASSFTGNYGYTF. In nucleotides, the CDR3 is TGTGCCAGCAGTTTTACAGGGAACTATGGCTACACCTTC.

V and J are TRBV9 and TRBJ1-2; 7 bases fit TRBD1. V trimming: 2 bases; J trimming: 8 bases; junction bases outside the gene matches: 6. Looked up from germline, CDR1 is SGDLS and CDR2 is YYNGEE. The CDR3 runs to 13 residues. CDR3: CASSVTGDTGYTF. The CDR3 region has the DNA TGTGCCAGCAGCGTCACAGGGGATACAGGCTACACCTTC. Full variable domain (remainder filled in from reference TRBV9 and TRBJ1-2): DSGVTQTPKHLITATGQRVTLRCSPRSGDLSVYWYQQSLDQGLQFLIQYYNGEERAKGNILERFSAQQFPDLHSELNLSSLELGDSALYFCASSVTGDTGYTFGSGTRLTVV.

V and J are TRBV19 and TRBJ2-1; tentatively, D is TRBD2 (6 bases). From germline, CDR1 is LNHDA and CDR2 SQIVND (reference sequence). Trimming took off 3 bases at V and 4 bases at J, with 13 bases between the two ends. This CDR3 is built from 15 residues. DNA of the CDR3: TGTGCCAGTAGTATTGGGACTGGGGTTTACAATGAGCAGTTCTTC. Its translation is CASSIGTGVYNEQFF.

V gene TRBV6-5 combines with J gene TRBJ2-4; D might be TRBD1 (6 bases). Trimming left V 5 bases short and J 0 bases short, with 11 bases between. In germline, CDR1 is MNHEY, CDR2 SVGAGI. The CDR3 contains 15 residues. The CDR3 sequence: CASSPGHLAKNIQYF. DNA for the CDR3: TGTGCCAGCAGTCCGGGACACTTAGCCAAAAACATTCAGTACTTC.

The V and J genes are TRBV7-2 and TRBJ2-7; TRBD1 might be the D (5 bases). V lost 10 bases and J 2 bases, leaving 18 bases between the germline ends. This CDR3 region has 14 residues. Germline values: CDR1 SGHTA, CDR2 FQGNSA. The CDR3 DNA follows: TGTGCCACTTCTTTAGGGGTTGCTCCCTACGAGCAGTACTTC. As protein: CATSLGVAPYEQYF.

V and J are TRBV19 and TRBJ2-7, with 7 bases matching TRBD1. Unmatched junction bases numbered 8, after V lost 5 bases and J lost 1 base. CDR3 length: 15 amino acids. Looked up from germline, CDR1 is LNHDA and CDR2 is SQIVND (reference sequence). CDR3 coding DNA: TGTGCCAGTAGTCTAAGACAGGGCCTATCCTACGAGCAGTACTTC. Protein sequence: CASSLRQGLSYEQYF.

CDR3 sequence: CAISESALPVDTQYF. The CDR3 DNA reads TGTGCCATCAGTGAGTCTGCTCTCCCAGTGGATACGCAGTATTTT. The gene calls are TRBV10-3 and TRBJ2-3; D unclear. Trimming shortened V by 0 bases and J by 6 bases, and 13 bases separated the two germline ends. The CDR3 is 15 amino acids. Germline-derived CDR1 and CDR2 are ENHRY and SYGVKD.

The rearrangement joins TRBV7-9 to TRBJ1-5; TRBD1 aligns across 7 bases. Germline trimming cut 1 base from V and 3 bases from J; bases unmatched to any gene: 12. The CDR3 runs 18 residues. The germline V gene has CDR1 SEHNR and CDR2 FQNEAQ (reference sequence). This CDR3 is CASSLVGKQGYINQPQHF. CDR3 in DNA: TGTGCCAGCAGCTTAGTAGGGAAACAGGGGTATATCAATCAGCCCCAGCATTTT.

The genes are TRBV6-5 and TRBJ1-1; 8 bases align to TRBD1. Germline V gene data show CDR1 as MNHEY and CDR2 as SVGAGI. The CDR3 is 13 amino acids. The ends lost 5 bases at V and 7 bases at J; junction bases unmatched: 6. In DNA form, the CDR3 reads TGTGCCAGCAGTCGAACAGGGGGAGGTGAAGCTTTCTTT. Protein: CASSRTGGGEAFF.

The CDR3 region has the DNA TGTGCCAGCAGCAAAGGACAGGTCGGGGAAAAACTGTTTTTT. This sequence encodes CASSKGQVGEKLFF. This chain uses TRBV5-6 with TRBJ1-4; TRBD1 agrees at 7 bases. This CDR3 contains 14 residues. After removal of 4 bases from V and 8 bases from J, the junction contained 8 bases not matched to a gene. Germline V CDR1 and CDR2: SGHDT, YYEEEE.

V usage is TRBV20-1 and J usage is TRBJ1-1; D is undetermined. V shed 3 bases and J shed 6 bases, with 17 bases lying between them. Per the germline V gene, CDR1 is DFQATT and CDR2 is SNEGSKA (reference sequence). The CDR3 covers 14 residues. DNA for the CDR3: TGCAGTGCTAGTATTAGGGCGGAGGTCGCTGAAGCTTTCTTT. This codes for CSASIRAEVAEAFF.

This rearrangement joins TRBV18 to TRBJ2-7; TRBD1 agrees at 9 bases. CDR1 is KGHSH, CDR2 LQKENI, per germline. The CDR3 consists of 15 residues. J was trimmed by 0 bases and V by 2 bases; bases with no gene match: 2. CDR3 amino acids: CASSPGTGLSYEQYF. In nucleotides, the CDR3 is TGTGCCAGCTCACCAGGGACAGGGCTCTCCTACGAGCAGTACTTC.

This rearrangement joins TRBV29-1 to TRBJ1-2, with 10 positions matching TRBD1. Losses at the gene ends were 7 bases for V and 4 bases for J; bases not matched to a gene: 6. The CDR3 consists of 13 residues. Germline V gene sequence: CDR1 SQVTM, CDR2 ANQGSEA. Written as DNA, the CDR3 is TGCAGCGCCCGGGACAGGGGCCTCTATGGCTACACCTTC. It translates to CSARDRGLYGYTF.

The chain carries TRBV2 and TRBJ2-1; 9 nucleotides line up with TRBD2. The V segment lost 6 bases and the J segment 3 bases; nucleotides outside the gene matches: 3. This CDR3 is built from 14 residues. The germline gives CDR1 SNHLY, CDR2 FYNNEI. The CDR3 is CASSLAGVYNEQFF. In nucleotides, the CDR3 is TGTGCCAGCAGCTTAGCGGGGGTCTACAATGAGCAGTTCTTC.

The chain combines TRBV25-1 with TRBJ1-2; D perhaps matches TRBD1 (5 bases). This CDR3 contains 16 residues. Trimming took off 1 base at V and 2 bases at J, with 14 bases between the two ends. The germline gives CDR1 MGHDK, CDR2 SYGVNS. The CDR3 bases are TGTGCCAGCAGTGAATTAGGGGAGGGTAGGAACTATGGCTACACCTTC. Protein product: CASSELGEGRNYGYTF.

This clone was detected only once. The genes are TRBV30 and TRBJ2-7; weak D call: TRBD1 (5 bases). Germline V gene lookup returns CDR1 GTSNPN and CDR2 SVGIG (reference sequence). V lost 0 bases to trimming and J lost 3 bases, with 9 bases between them. The CDR3 consists of 13 residues. CDR3 DNA sequence: TGTGCCTGGAGTGTACCAGGGAACTACGAGCAGTACTTC. Amino acids: CAWSVPGNYEQYF. Drawing the rest from reference TRBV30 and TRBJ2-7, the complete variable domain is SQTIHQWPATLVQPVGSPLSLECTVEGTSNPNLYWYRQAAGRGLQLLFYSVGIGQISSEVPQNLSASRPQDRQFILSSKKLLLSDSGFYLCAWSVPGNYEQYFGPGTRLTVT.

The CDR3 reads CASSLSIGDRQAFF. CDR3 nucleotide sequence: TGTGCCAGCAGTTTATCTATTGGGGACAGGCAAGCTTTCTTT. The chain has TRBV27 and TRBJ1-1; 8 bases are shared with TRBD1. In germline, CDR1 is MNHEY, CDR2 SMNVEV (reference sequence). V lost 0 bases and J lost 9; bases outside the gene matches: 6. The CDR3 length is 14 residues.

The chain carries TRBV7-9 and TRBJ2-7; TRBD2 might be the D (7 bases). The V end lost 5 bases, the J end lost 3 bases, and 11 bases lay between the germline ends. Germline values: CDR1 SEHNR, CDR2 FQNEAQ (reference sequence). The CDR3 length is 13 residues. The CDR3, as DNA: TGTGCCAGCAGCAGTAGGGGGGGCTACGAGCAGTACTTC. Translation: CASSSRGGYEQYF.

The V and J genes are TRBV7-2 and TRBJ2-6; 7 bases match TRBD1. CDR1 and CDR2 (germline): SGHTA, FQGNSA. Trimming at V came to 5 bases and at J to 2 bases, leaving 3 bases not matched to a gene. CDR3 length: 15 residues. The CDR3 DNA is TGTGCCAGCAGCCCAGGGGGTCCTGGGGCCAACGTCCTGACTTTC. As protein: CASSPGGPGANVLTF.

This clone was seen just once. The CDR3 reads CASSFGQPNTEAFF. CDR3 DNA: TGCGCCAGCAGCTTTGGACAGCCGAACACTGAAGCTTTCTTT. This rearrangement joins TRBV5-1 to TRBJ1-1; D is perhaps TRBD1 (6 bases). Germline CDR1 reads SGHRS; CDR2 reads YFSETQ. V was shortened by 2 bases and J by 1 base, with 9 bases between the two germline ends. This CDR3 has 14 amino acids.